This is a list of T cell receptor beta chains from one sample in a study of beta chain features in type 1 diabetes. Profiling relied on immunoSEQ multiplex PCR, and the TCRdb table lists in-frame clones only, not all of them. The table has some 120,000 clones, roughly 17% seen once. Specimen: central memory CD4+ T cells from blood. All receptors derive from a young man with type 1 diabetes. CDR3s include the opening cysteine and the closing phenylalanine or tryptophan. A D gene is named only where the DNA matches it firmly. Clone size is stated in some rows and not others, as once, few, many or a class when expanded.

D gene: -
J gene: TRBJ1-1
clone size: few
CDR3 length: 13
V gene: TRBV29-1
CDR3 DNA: TGCAGCGTTGAGAAGACAGCGAACACTGAAGCTTTCTTT
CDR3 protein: CSVEKTANTEAFF

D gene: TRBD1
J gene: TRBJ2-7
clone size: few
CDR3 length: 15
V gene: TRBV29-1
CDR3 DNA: TGCAGCGTTGATAATCCGACAGGGGGCGCCTACGAGCAGTACTTC
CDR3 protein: CSVDNPTGGAYEQYF

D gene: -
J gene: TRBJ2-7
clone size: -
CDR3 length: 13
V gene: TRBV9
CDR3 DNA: TGTGCCAGCAGCGTCACACAGGGCTACGAGCAGTACTTC
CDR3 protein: CASSVTQGYEQYF

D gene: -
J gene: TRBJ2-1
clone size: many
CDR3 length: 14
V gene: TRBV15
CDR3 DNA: TGTGCCACCAGCAGATCCGGCGGCCTCGATGAGCAGTTCTTC
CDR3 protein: CATSRSGGLDEQFF

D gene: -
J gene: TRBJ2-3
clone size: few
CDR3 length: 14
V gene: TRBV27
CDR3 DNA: TGTGCCAGCAACCGTATTCCAGGCCCGGATACGCAGTATTTT
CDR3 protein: CASNRIPGPDTQYF

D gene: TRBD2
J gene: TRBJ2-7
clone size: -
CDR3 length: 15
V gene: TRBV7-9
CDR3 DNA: TGTGCCAGCAGCTCGACTAGCGGGAGGCGCTACGAGCAGTACTTC
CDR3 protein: CASSSTSGRRYEQYF

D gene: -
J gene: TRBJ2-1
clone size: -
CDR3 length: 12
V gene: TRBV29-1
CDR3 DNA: TGCAGCGTTACTCTAGAAATCGATGAGCAGTTCTTC
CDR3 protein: CSVTLEIDEQFF

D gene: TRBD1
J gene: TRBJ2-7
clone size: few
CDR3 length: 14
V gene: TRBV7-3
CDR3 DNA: TGTGCCAGCAGCTTCGGACAGGGGGGTGACGAGCAGTACTTC
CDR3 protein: CASSFGQGGDEQYF

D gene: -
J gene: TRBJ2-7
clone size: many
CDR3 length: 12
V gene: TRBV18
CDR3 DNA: TGTGCCAGCTCACCCTCCAGCTACGAGCAGTACTTC
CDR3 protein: CASSPSSYEQYF

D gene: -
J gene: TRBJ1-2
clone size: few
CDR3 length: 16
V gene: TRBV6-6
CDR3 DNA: TGTGCCAGCACTGGTCGGACAACCTCAGATAACTATGGCTACACCTTC
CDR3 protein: CASTGRTTSDNYGYTF

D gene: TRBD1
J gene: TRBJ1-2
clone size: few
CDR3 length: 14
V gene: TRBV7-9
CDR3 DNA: TGTGCCAGCAGCCCCCCGGGACAGGACTATGGCTACACCTTC
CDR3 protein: CASSPPGQDYGYTF

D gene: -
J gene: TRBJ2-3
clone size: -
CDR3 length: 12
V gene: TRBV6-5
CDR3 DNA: TGTGCCAGCAGCCTCGGGACCCGGATGCAGTATTTT
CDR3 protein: CASSLGTRMQYF

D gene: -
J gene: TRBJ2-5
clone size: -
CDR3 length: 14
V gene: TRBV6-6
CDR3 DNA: TGTGCCAGCAGTTATGGTGGGACGGCCCAGACCCAGTACTTC
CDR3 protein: CASSYGGTAQTQYF

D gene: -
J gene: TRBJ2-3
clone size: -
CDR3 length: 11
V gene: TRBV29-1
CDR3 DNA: TGCAGCGTCTTGACCTGGGATACGCAGTATTTT
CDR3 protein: CSVLTWDTQYF

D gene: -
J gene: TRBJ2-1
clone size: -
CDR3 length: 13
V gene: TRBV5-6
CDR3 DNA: TGTGCCAGCAGCCACCTGGCCCACAATGAGCAGTTCTTC
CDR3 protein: CASSHLAHNEQFF

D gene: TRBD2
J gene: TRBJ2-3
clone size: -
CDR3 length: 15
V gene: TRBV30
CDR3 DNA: TGTGCCTCGACGTCGACTAGCGGGGGCGGGGATACGCAGTATTTT
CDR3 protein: CASTSTSGGGDTQYF

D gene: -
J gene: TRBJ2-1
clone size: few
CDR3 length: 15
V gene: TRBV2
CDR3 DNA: TGTGCCAGCACCCCCCTGAGTCAGGGGTACAGTGAGCAGTTCTTC
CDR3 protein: CASTPLSQGYSEQFF

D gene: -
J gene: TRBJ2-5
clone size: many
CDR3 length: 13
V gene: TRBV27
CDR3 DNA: TGTGCCAGCACCCCGCTTTACCAAGAGACCCAGTACTTC
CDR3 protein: CASTPLYQETQYF

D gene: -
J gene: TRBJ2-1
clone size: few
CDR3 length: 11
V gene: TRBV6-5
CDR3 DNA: TGTGCCAGCACCAACAACAATGAGCAGTTCTTC
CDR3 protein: CASTNNNEQFF

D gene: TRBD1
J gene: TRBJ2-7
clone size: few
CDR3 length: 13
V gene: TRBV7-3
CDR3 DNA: TGTGCCAGCAGCCCGGACAGGGCCTACGAGCAGTACTTC
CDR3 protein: CASSPDRAYEQYF

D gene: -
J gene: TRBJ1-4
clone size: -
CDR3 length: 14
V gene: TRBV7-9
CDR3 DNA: TGTGCCAGCAGCCCCCGGCAGGCGAGTGAAAAACTGTTTTTT
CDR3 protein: CASSPRQASEKLFF

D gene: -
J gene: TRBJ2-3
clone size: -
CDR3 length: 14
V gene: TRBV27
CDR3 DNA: TGTGCCAGCAGTCTCCCAGGGTTTGCAGATACGCAGTATTTT
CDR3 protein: CASSLPGFADTQYF

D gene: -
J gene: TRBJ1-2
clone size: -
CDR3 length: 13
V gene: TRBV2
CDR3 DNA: TGTGCCAACAGAAGGACGGAGGACACAGGCTACACCTTC
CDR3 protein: CANRRTEDTGYTF

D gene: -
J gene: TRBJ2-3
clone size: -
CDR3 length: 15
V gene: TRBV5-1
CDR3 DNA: TGCGCCAGCAGCTTGGCCCTACCCTCCCGAGATACGCAGTATTTT
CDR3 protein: CASSLALPSRDTQYF

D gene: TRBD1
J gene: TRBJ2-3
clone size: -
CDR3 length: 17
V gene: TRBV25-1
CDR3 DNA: TGTGCCAGCAGTGATAGCCTCCGGACAGGGGGCACAGATACGCAGTATTTT
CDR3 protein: CASSDSLRTGGTDTQYF

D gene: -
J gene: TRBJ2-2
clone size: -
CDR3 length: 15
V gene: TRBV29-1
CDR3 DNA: TGCAGCGCAACCCCAGGCCCCTCGAACACCGGGGAGCTGTTTTTT
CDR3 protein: CSATPGPSNTGELFF

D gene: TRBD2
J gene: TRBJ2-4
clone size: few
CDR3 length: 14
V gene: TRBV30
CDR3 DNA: TGTGCCTGGAGTCTAAGCGGGGGCAAAAACATTCAGTACTTC
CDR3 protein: CAWSLSGGKNIQYF

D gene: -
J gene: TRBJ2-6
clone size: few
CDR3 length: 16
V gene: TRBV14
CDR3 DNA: TGTGCCAGCAGCCAAGACCCGGGAACAAGGGGCAACGTCCTGACTTTC
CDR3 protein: CASSQDPGTRGNVLTF

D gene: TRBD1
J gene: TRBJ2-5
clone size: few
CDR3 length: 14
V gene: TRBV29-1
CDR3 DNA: TGCAGCGTTGAAGGGGGTGACAGGGGAGAGACCCAGTACTTC
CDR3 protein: CSVEGGDRGETQYF

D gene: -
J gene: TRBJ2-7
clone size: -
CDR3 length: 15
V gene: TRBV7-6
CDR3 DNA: TGTGCCAGCAGCCCGCAGGGACTTAGGCCCTACGAGCAGTACTTC
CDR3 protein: CASSPQGLRPYEQYF

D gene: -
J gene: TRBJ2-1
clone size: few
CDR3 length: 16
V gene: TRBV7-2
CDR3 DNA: TGTGCCAGCAGCGTCGTGAGTTGGAGTATCGGAAATGAGCAGTTCTTC
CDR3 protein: CASSVVSWSIGNEQFF

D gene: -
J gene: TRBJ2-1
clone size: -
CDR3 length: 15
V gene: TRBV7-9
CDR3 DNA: TGTGCCAGCAGCCTAGCGACCGCCGGCTACAATGAGCAGTTCTTC
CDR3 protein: CASSLATAGYNEQFF

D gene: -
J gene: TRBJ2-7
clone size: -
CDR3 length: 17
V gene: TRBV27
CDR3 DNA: TGTGCCAGCAGTTTCTTACCCCCCACGAGGGCAACCTACGAGCAGTACTTC
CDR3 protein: CASSFLPPTRATYEQYF

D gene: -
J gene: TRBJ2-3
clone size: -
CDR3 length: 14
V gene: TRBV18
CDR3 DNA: TGTGCCAGCTCACCGACCGACTCCACAGATACGCAGTATTTT
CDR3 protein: CASSPTDSTDTQYF

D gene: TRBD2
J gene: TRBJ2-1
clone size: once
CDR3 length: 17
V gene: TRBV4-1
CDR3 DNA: TGCGCCAGCAGCCAAGTTGGGGGACTAGCGGGGGCTCCCGGGCAGTTCTTC
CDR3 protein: CASSQVGGLAGAPGQFF